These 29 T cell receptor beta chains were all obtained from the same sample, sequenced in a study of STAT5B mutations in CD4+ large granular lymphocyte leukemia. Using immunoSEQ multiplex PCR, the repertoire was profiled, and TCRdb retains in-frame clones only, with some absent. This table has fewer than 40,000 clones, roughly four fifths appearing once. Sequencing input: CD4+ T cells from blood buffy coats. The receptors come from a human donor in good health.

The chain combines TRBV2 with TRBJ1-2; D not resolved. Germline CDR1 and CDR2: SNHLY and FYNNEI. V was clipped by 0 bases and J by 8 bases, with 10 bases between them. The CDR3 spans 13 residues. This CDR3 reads CASSEAYKEGYTF. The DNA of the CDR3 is TGTGCCAGCAGTGAAGCCTACAAGGAAGGCTACACCTTC.

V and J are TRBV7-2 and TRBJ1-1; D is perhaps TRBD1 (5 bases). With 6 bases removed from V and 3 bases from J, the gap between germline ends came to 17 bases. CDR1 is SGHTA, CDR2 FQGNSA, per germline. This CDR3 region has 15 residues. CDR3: CASRTGPPGDTEAFF. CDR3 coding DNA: TGTGCCAGCAGAACGGGACCCCCGGGGGACACTGAAGCTTTCTTT.

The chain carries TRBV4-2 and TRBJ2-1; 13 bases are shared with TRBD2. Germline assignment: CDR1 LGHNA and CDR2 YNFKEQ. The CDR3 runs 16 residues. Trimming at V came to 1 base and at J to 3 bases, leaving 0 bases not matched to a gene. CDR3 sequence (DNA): TGTGCCAGCAGCCAAGGGACTAGCGGGGGCTACAATGAGCAGTTCTTC. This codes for CASSQGTSGGYNEQFF.

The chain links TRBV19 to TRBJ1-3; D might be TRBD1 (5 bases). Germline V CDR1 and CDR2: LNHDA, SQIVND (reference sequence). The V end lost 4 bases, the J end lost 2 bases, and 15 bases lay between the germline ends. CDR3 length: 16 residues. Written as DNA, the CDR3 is TGTGCCAGTAGTAAACCCCGGGGACGGGCTGGAAACACCATATATTTT. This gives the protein CASSKPRGRAGNTIYF. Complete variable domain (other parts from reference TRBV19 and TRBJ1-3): DGGITQSPKYLFRKEGQNVTLSCEQNLNHDAMYWYRQDPGQGLRLIYYSQIVNDFQKGDIAEGYSVSREKKESFPLTVTSAQKNPTAFYLCASSKPRGRAGNTIYFGEGSWLTVV.

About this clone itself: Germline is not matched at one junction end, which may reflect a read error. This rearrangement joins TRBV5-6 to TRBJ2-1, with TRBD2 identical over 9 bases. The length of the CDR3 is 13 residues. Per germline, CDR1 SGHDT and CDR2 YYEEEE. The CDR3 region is CASSLAAGGGWIF. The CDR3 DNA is TGTGCCAGCAGCTTGGCGGCGGGAGGGGGTTGGATCTTC.

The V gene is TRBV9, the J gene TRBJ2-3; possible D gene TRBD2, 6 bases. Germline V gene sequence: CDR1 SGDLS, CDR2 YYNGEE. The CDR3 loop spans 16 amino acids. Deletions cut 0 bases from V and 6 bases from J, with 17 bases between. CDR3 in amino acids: CASSVEVGGKSDTQYF. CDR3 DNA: TGTGCCAGCAGCGTAGAGGTGGGGGGTAAATCGGATACGCAGTATTTT. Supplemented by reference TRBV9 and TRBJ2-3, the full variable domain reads DSGVTQTPKHLITATGQRVTLRCSPRSGDLSVYWYQQSLDQGLQFLIQYYNGEERAKGNILERFSAQQFPDLHSELNLSSLELGDSALYFCASSVEVGGKSDTQYFGPGTRLTVL.

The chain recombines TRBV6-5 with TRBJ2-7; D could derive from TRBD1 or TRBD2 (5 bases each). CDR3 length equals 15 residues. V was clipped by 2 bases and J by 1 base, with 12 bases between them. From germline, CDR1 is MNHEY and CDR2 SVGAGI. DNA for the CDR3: TGTGCCAGCAGTTACGGGACCGGACCATCCTACGAGCAGTACTTC. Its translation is CASSYGTGPSYEQYF.

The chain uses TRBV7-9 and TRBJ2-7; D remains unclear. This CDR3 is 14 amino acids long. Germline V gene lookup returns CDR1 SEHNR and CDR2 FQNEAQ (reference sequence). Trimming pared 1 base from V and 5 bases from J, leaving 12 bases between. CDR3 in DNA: TGTGCCAGCAGCTTAGTTCAGGCGGACGACGAGCAGTACTTC. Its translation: CASSLVQADDEQYF.

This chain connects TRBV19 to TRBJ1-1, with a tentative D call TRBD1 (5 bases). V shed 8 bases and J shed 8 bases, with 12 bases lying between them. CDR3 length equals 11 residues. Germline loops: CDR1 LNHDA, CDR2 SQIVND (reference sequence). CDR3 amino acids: CASVGALEAFF. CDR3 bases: TGTGCCAGTGTAGGGGCTCTAGAAGCTTTCTTT. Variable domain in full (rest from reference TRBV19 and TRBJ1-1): DGGITQSPKYLFRKEGQNVTLSCEQNLNHDAMYWYRQDPGQGLRLIYYSQIVNDFQKGDIAEGYSVSREKKESFPLTVTSAQKNPTAFYLCASVGALEAFFGQGTRLTVV.

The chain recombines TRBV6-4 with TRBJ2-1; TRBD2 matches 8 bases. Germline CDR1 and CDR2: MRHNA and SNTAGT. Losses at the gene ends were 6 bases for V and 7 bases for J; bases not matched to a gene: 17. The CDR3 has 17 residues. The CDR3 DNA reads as TGTGCCAGCAGCCCCAGTGTTGCGGGGGGCCCGGGGAATGAGCAGTTCTTC. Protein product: CASSPSVAGGPGNEQFF.

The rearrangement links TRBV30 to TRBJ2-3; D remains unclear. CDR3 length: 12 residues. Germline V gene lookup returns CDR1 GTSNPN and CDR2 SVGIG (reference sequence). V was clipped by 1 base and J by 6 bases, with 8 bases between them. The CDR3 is CAWSARLDTQYF. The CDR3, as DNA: TGTGCCTGGAGTGCTCGACTTGATACGCAGTATTTT.

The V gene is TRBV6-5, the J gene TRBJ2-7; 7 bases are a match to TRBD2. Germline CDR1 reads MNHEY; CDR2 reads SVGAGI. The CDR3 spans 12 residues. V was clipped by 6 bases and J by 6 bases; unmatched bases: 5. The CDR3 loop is CASSPPSGEQYF. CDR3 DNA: TGTGCCAGCAGCCCTCCTAGCGGCGAGCAGTACTTC.

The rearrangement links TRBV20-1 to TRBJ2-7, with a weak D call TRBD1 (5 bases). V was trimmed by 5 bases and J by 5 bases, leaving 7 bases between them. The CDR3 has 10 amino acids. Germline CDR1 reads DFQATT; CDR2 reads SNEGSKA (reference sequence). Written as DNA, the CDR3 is TGCAGTGCTGCCAGGGACGAGCAGTACTTC. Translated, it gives CSAARDEQYF.

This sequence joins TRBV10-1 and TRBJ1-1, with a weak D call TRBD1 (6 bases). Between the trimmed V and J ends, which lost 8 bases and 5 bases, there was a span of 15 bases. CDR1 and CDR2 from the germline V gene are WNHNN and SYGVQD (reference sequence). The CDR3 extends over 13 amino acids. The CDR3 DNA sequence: TGCGCCAGCTCCGGAGGGGGGAGTACTGAAGCTTTCTTT. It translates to CASSGGGSTEAFF.

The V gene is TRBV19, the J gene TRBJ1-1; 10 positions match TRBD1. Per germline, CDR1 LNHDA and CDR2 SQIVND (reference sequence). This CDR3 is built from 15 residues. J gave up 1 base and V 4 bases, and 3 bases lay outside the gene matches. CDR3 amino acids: CASSKDRGTNTEAFF. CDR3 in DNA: TGTGCCAGTAGTAAGGACAGGGGGACGAACACTGAAGCTTTCTTT.

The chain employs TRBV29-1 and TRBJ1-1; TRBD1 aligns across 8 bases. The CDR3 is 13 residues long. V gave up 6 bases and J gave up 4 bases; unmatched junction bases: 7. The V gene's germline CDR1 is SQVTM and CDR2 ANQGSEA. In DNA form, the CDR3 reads TGCAGCGTCGATCAAACAGGGGGCACTGAAGCTTTCTTT. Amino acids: CSVDQTGGTEAFF.

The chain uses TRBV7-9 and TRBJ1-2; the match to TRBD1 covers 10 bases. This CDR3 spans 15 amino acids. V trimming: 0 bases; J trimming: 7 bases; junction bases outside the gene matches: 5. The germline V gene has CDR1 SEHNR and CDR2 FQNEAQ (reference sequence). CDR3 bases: TGTGCCAGCAGCTTAGCGGGACAGGGGATCGGTGGCTACACCTTC. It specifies CASSLAGQGIGGYTF.

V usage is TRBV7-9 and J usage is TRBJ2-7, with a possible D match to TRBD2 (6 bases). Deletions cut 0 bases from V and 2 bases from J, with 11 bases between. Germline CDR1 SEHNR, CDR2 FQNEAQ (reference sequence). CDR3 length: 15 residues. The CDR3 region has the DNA TGTGCCAGCAGCTTAGCGCAGGGCGGGGCCTACGAGCAGTACTTC. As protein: CASSLAQGGAYEQYF.

The CDR3 bases are TGTGCCAGTAGGGACTGGGGCTCCTACAATGAGCAGTTCTTC. It specifies CASRDWGSYNEQFF. This sequence joins TRBV19 and TRBJ2-1; tentative D call: TRBD2 (5 bases). Germline-derived CDR1 and CDR2 are LNHDA and SQIVND (reference sequence). This CDR3 has 14 residues. The V end lost 6 bases, the J end lost 0 bases, and 9 bases lay between the germline ends. The full variable domain, in which reference TRBV19 and TRBJ2-1 provide the parts outside the CDR3, is DGGITQSPKYLFRKEGQNVTLSCEQNLNHDAMYWYRQDPGQGLRLIYYSQIVNDFQKGDIAEGYSVSREKKESFPLTVTSAQKNPTAFYLCASRDWGSYNEQFFGPGTRLTVL.

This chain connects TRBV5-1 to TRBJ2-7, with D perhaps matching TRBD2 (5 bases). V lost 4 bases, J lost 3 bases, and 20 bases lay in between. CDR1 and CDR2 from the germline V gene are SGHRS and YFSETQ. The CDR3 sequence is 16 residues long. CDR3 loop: CASSLGGRSSVYEQYF. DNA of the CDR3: TGCGCCAGCAGCCTCGGTGGGAGATCTTCGGTCTACGAGCAGTACTTC.

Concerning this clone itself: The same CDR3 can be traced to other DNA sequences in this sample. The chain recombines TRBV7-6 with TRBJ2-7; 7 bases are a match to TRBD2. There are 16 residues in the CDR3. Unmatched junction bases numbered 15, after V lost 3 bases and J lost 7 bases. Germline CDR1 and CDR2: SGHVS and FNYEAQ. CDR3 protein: CASSFELGQGGREQYF. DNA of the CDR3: TGTGCCAGCAGCTTTGAACTGGGGCAGGGAGGGCGGGAGCAGTACTTC.

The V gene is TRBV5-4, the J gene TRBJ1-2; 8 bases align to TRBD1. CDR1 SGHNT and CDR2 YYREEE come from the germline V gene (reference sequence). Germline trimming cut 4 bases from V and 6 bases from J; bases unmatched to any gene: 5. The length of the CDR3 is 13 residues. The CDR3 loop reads CASSPAGQDGYTF. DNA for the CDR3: TGTGCCAGCAGCCCTGCGGGACAGGATGGCTACACCTTC. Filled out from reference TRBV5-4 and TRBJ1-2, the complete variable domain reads ETGVTQSPTHLIKTRGQQVTLRCSSQSGHNTVSWYQQALGQGPQFIFQYYREEENGRGNFPPRFSGLQFPNYSSELNVNALELDDSALYLCASSPAGQDGYTFGSGTRLTVV.

CDR3 loop: CASSSMGQGYEQYF. CDR3 DNA: TGTGCCAGCAGCTCCATGGGACAGGGGTACGAGCAGTACTTC. The chain uses TRBV7-8 and TRBJ2-7; 10 bases are shared with TRBD1. Germline loops: CDR1 SGHVS, CDR2 FQNEAQ. The CDR3 contains 14 residues. V shed 4 bases, J shed 4 bases, and the junction held 4 bases outside the gene matches.

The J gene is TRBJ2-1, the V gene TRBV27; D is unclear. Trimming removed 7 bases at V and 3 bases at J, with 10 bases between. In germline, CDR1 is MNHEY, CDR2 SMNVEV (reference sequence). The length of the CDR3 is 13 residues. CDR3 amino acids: CASKAGSYNEQFF. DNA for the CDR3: TGTGCCAGCAAGGCAGGAAGCTACAATGAGCAGTTCTTC.

The CDR3 is CAIRGQGPMNTEAFF. The CDR3 coding sequence is TGTGCCATCAGGGGACAGGGGCCCATGAACACTGAAGCTTTCTTT. The chain uses TRBV10-3 and TRBJ1-1; 10 positions match TRBD1. The germline V gene encodes CDR1 ENHRY and CDR2 SYGVKD. J lost 0 bases, V lost 6 bases, and 4 bases had no gene match. The CDR3 covers 15 residues.

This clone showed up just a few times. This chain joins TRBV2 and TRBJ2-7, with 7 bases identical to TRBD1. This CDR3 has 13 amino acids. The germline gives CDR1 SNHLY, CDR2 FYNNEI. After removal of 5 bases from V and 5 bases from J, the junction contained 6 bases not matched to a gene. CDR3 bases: TGTGCCAGCAGTAGAGACAGGGAAGACGAGCAGTACTTC. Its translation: CASSRDREDEQYF.

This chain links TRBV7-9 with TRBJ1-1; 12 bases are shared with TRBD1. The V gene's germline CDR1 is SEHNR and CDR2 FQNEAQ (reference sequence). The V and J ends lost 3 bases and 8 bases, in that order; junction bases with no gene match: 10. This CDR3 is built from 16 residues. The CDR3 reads CASSLYAGTGGREAFF. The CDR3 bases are TGTGCCAGCAGCTTGTACGCCGGGACAGGGGGCAGGGAAGCTTTCTTT.

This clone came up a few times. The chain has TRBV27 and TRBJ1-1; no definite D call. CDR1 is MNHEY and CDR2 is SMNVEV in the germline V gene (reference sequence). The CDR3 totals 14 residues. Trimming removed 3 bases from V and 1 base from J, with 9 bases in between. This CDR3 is CASSLRRQNTEAFF. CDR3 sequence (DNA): TGTGCCAGCAGTTTGAGACGCCAGAACACTGAAGCTTTCTTT.

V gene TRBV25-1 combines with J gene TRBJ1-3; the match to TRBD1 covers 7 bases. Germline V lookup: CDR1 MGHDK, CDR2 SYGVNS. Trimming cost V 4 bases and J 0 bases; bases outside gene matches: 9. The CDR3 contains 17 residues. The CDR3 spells CASSGSGGLRSGNTIYF. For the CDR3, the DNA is TGTGCCAGCAGTGGCTCAGGGGGACTCCGCTCTGGAAACACCATATATTTT.